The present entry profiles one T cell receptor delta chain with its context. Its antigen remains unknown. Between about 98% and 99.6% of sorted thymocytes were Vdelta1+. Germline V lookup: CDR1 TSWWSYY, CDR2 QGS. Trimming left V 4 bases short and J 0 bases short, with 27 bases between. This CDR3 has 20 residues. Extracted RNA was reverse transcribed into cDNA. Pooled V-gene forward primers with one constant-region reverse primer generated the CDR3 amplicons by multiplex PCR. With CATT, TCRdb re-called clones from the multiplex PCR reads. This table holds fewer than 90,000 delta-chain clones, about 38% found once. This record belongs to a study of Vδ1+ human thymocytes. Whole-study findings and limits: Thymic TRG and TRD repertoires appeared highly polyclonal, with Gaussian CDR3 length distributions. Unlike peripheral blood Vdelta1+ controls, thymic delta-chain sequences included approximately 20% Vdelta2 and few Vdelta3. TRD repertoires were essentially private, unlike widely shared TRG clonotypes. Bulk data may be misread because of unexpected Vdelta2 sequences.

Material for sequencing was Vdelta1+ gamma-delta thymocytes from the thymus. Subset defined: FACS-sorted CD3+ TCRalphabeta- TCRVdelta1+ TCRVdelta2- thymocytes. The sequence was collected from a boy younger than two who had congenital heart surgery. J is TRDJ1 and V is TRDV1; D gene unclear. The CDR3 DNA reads TGTGCTCTTGGGGTCTCAAAAGGACGGTACAGCGAGCCGTACACCGATAAACTCATCTTT. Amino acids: CALGVSKGRYSEPYTDKLIF.